A single sample is the source of the 11 T cell receptor beta chains below, sequenced in a study of T cells in Graves' hyperthyroidism and ophthalmopathy. There were TCR beta CDR3 regions amplified from RNA transcripts. TCR CDR3 regions were first amplified by RT-PCR with HTBI primers. One entry per CDR3 protein, called by TCRdb with MiXCR from the multiplex PCR reads. The table lists around 400,000 distinct CDR3 sequences, 13% to 15% of them singletons, with approximately 19% in the top ten. The sample was blood. The receptors derive from a woman aged 60-70 years with Graves' ophthalmopathy.

This clonotype was recorded many times. The chain has TRBV20-1 and TRBJ1-1, with TRBD1 identical over 12 bases. V trimming: 7 bases; J trimming: 5 bases; junction bases outside the gene matches: 11. This CDR3 has 15 residues. Germline CDR1 DFQATT, CDR2 SNEGSKA (reference sequence). In DNA form, the CDR3 reads TGCAGTGTTCGGGACAGGGGGCGTCAGAAAACTGAAGCTTTCTTT. It is translated as CSVRDRGRQKTEAFF.

The rearrangement joins TRBV25-1 to TRBJ2-1, with 12 bases matching TRBD2. This CDR3 has 15 residues. CDR1 and CDR2 (germline): MGHDK, SYGVNS. V lost 10 bases, J lost 2 bases, and 6 bases stayed unmatched. This CDR3 reads CATETSGGPYNEQFF. In DNA, the CDR3 is TGTGCCACCGAGACTAGCGGGGGCCCCTACAATGAGCAGTTCTTC.

The chain is built from TRBV7-2 and TRBJ2-3; D is uncertain. V lost 1 base, J lost 1 base, and 12 bases lay in between. CDR3 length: 16 amino acids. Germline loops: CDR1 SGHTA, CDR2 FQGNSA. The DNA of the CDR3 is TGTGCCAGCAGCTTAGGTATGGGGTCAGGCACAGATACGCAGTATTTT. Its protein is CASSLGMGSGTDTQYF.

The chain combines TRBV7-3 with TRBJ2-2; tentatively, D is TRBD2 (6 bases). The CDR3 contains 15 residues. Per the germline V gene, CDR1 is SGHTA and CDR2 is FQGTGA. Between the trimmed V and J ends, which lost 5 bases and 5 bases, there was a span of 15 bases. The CDR3 DNA sequence: TGTGCCAGCAGCCCGACAGTGGGGAGGACCGGGGAGCTGTTTTTT. Amino acids: CASSPTVGRTGELFF.

This chain uses TRBV12-3 or TRBV12-4 with TRBJ2-1; TRBD1 aligns across 7 bases. The CDR3 has 17 residues. Trimming cost V 6 bases and J 8 bases; bases outside gene matches: 19. CDR3 protein: CASRKEGAYNSADEQFF. The CDR3 region has the DNA TGTGCCAGCAGAAAAGAGGGGGCCTATAACTCGGCCGATGAGCAGTTCTTC.

This clonotype was counted between two and nine times. The chain recombines TRBV20-1 with TRBJ1-1, with a possible D match to TRBD1 (6 bases). The CDR3 length is 16 residues. Germline CDR1 is DFQATT and CDR2 is SNEGSKA (reference sequence). The CDR3, as DNA: TGCAGGACCCTGGACACCCGCCGGGGGCTGAACACTGAAGCTTTCTTT. Translation: CRTLDTRRGLNTEAFF.

There are many counts of this clonotype. The genes are TRBV3-1 and TRBJ2-7; TRBD2 aligns across 9 bases. V was clipped by 0 bases and J by 2 bases; unmatched bases: 5. CDR3 length equals 16 residues. Per germline, CDR1 LGHDT and CDR2 YNNKEL (reference sequence). CDR3 loop: CASSQDLLAGAYEQYF. In DNA form, the CDR3 reads TGTGCCAGCAGCCAAGACTTACTAGCGGGTGCCTACGAGCAGTACTTC.

This clonotype was counted only a few times. This sequence joins TRBV4-1 and TRBJ2-7; TRBD1 might be the D (7 bases). CDR3 length: 19 amino acids. Between the trimmed V and J ends, which lost 4 bases and 3 bases, there was a span of 28 bases. The germline gives CDR1 MGHRA, CDR2 YSYEKL. The CDR3 spells CASSLTPGGWGVESYEQYF. As DNA, the CDR3 is TGCGCCAGCAGCCTAACCCCAGGGGGGTGGGGGGTTGAAAGCTACGAGCAGTACTTC.

This clonotype showed up many times. The chain is built from TRBV20-1 and TRBJ1-1; D gene ambiguous. The CDR3 covers 11 residues. V was clipped by 3 bases and J by 12 bases, with 14 bases between them. CDR1 and CDR2 (germline): DFQATT, SNEGSKA (reference sequence). Here the CDR3 DNA reads TGCAGTGCTAGGGTTGGGGTAACGACTTTCTTT. Translation gives CSARVGVTTFF.

The genes are TRBV5-6 and TRBJ2-3; perhaps TRBD1 as D (5 bases). V was cut by 4 bases and J by 0 bases, with 15 bases left in between. The V gene's germline CDR1 is SGHDT and CDR2 YYEEEE. This CDR3 has 16 residues. Here the CDR3 DNA reads TGTGCCAGCAGCCTGGTGGGCAGGGTGAGCACAGATACGCAGTATTTT. This translates into CASSLVGRVSTDTQYF.

Ten or more counts support this clonotype. The chain couples TRBV10-1 to TRBJ2-7, with TRBD2 matching over 7 bases. The CDR3 spans 11 residues. Germline V gives CDR1 WNHNN, CDR2 SYGVQD (reference sequence). V was pared by 4 bases and J by 6 bases, with 0 bases of the junction left unmatched. The DNA for the CDR3 is TGCGCCAGCAGTGGGGGGGGCGAGCAGTACTTC. This sequence encodes CASSGGGEQYF.